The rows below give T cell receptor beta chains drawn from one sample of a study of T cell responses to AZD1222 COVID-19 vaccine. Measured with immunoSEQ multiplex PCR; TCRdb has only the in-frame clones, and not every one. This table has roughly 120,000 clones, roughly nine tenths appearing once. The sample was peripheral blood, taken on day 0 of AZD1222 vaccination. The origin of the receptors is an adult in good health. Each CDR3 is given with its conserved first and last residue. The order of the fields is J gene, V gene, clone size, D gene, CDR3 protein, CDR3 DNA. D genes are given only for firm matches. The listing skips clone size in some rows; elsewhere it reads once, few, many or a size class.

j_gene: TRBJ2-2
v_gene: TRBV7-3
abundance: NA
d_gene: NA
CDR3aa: CASSLSGPANTGELFF
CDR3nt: TGTGCCAGCAGCTTATCGGGACCCGCGAACACCGGGGAGCTGTTTTTT

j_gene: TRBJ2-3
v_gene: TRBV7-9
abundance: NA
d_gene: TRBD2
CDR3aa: CASSLGPGGPADTQYF
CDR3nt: TGTGCCAGCAGCTTAGGTCCGGGAGGGCCAGCAGATACGCAGTATTTT

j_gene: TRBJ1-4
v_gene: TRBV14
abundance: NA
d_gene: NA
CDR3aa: CASSPHDEKLFF
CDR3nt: TGTGCCAGCAGCCCCCATGACGAAAAACTGTTTTTT

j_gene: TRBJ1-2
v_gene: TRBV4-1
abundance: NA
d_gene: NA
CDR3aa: CASSQGPGANYGYTF
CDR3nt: TGCGCCAGCAGCCAAGGACCGGGGGCCAACTATGGCTACACCTTC

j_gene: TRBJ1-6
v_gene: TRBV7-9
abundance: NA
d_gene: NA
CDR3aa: CASSSQGWNSPLHF
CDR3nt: TGTGCCAGCAGCTCACAGGGTTGGAACTCACCCCTCCACTTT

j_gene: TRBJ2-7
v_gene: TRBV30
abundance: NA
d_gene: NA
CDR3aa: CAWREHEQYF
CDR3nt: TGTGCCTGGAGAGAGCACGAGCAGTACTTC

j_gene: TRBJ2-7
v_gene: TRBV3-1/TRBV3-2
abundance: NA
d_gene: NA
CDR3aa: CASRAETYEQYF
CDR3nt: TGTGCCAGCCGGGCTGAGACCTACGAGCAGTACTTC

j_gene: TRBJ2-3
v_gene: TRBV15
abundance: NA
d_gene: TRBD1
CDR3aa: CATSRGGQKTDTQYF
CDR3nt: TGTGCCACCAGCAGAGGGGGACAGAAAACAGATACGCAGTATTTT

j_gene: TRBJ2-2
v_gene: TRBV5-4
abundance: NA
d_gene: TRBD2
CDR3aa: CASSEGREAGGELFF
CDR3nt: TGTGCCAGCAGCGAGGGGCGGGAGGCGGGCGGGGAGCTGTTTTTT

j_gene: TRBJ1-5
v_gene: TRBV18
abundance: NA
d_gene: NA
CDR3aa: CASSPVGQPRQPQHF
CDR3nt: TGTGCCAGCTCACCCGTGGGGCAGCCCAGGCAGCCCCAGCATTTT

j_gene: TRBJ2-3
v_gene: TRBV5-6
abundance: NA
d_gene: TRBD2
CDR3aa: CASSGTSGGVMGTDTQYF
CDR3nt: TGTGCCAGCAGCGGGACTAGCGGGGGGGTAATGGGCACAGATACGCAGTATTTT

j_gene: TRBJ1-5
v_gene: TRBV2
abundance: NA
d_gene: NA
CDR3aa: CASSDQAVNQPQHF
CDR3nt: TGTGCCAGCAGTGACCAGGCCGTCAATCAGCCCCAGCATTTT

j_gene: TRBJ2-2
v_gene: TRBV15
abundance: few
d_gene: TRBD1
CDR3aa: CATTGDRANTGELFF
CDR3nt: TGTGCCACCACAGGGGACAGGGCGAACACCGGGGAGCTGTTTTTT

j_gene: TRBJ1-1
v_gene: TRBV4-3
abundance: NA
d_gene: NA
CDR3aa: CASSQDWGGTEAFF
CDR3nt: TGCGCCAGCAGCCAAGATTGGGGGGGCACTGAAGCTTTCTTT

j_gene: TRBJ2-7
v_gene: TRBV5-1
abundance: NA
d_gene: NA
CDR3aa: CASSLQGLAVYEQYF
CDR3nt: TGCGCCAGCAGCTTGCAGGGACTGGCCGTCTACGAGCAGTACTTC

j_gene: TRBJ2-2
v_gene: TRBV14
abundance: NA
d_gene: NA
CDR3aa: CASSQGVRGRYTGELFF
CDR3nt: TGTGCCAGCAGCCAAGGAGTAAGGGGGAGATACACCGGGGAGCTGTTTTTT

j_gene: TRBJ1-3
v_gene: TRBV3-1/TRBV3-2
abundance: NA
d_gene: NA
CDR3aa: CASSQGTSSGNTIYF
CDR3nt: TGTGCCAGCAGCCAGGGGACCTCCTCTGGAAACACCATATATTTT

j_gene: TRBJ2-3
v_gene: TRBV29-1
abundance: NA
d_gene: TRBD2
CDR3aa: CSVAGTSGTDTQYF
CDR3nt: TGCAGCGTTGCCGGGACTAGCGGCACAGATACGCAGTATTTT

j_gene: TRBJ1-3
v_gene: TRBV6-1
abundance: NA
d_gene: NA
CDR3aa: CASSEVYRKNTIYF
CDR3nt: TGTGCCAGCAGTGAAGTTTACAGAAAAAACACCATATATTTT

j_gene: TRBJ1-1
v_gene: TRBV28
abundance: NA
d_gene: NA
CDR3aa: CASSLWAGSYTEAFF
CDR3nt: TGTGCCAGCAGTTTATGGGCAGGATCCTACACTGAAGCTTTCTTT

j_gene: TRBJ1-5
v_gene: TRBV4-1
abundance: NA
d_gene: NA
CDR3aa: CASSPVGFQPQHF
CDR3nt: TGCGCCAGCAGCCCTGTCGGGTTTCAGCCCCAGCATTTT

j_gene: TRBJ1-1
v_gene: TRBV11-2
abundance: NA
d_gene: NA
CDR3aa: CASSTWRSTEAFF
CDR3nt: TGTGCCAGCAGCACCTGGAGGAGCACTGAAGCTTTCTTT

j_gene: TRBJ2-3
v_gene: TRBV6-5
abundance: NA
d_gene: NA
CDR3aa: CASSYQGRPSTDTQYF
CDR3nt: TGTGCCAGCAGTTATCAGGGAAGACCGTCCACAGATACGCAGTATTTT

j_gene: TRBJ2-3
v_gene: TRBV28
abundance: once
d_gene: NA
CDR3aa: CASSSMGLKNTQYF
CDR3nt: TGTGCCAGCAGTTCGATGGGATTGAAGAATACGCAGTATTTT

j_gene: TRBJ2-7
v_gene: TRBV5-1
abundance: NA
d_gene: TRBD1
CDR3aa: CASSLGTGNVYEQYF
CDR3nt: TGCGCCAGCAGCTTGGGGACAGGGAACGTATACGAGCAGTACTTC

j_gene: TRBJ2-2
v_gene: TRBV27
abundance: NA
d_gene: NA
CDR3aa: CASSLSHRRTGELFF
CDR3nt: TGTGCCAGCAGTTTATCCCACAGAAGGACCGGGGAGCTGTTTTTT

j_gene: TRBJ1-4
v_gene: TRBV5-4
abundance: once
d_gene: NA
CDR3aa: CASSSTENEKLFF
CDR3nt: TGTGCCAGCAGCTCGACCGAGAATGAAAAACTGTTTTTT